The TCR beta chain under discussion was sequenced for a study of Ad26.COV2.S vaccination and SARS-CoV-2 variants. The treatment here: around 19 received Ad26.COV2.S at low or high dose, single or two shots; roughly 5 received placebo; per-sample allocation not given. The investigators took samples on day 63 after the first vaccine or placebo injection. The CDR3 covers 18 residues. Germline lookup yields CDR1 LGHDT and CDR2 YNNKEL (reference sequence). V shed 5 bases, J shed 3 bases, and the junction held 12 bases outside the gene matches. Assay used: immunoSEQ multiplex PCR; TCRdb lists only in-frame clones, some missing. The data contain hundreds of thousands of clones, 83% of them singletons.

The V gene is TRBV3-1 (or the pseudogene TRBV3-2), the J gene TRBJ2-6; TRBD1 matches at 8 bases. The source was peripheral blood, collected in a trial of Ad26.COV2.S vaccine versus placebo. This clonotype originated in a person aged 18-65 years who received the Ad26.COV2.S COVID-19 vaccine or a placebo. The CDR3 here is CASSTDRGVLIGANVLTF. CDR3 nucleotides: TGTGCCAGCAGCACAGACAGGGGTGTTTTGATTGGGGCCAACGTCCTGACTTTC.